These 10 T cell receptor beta chains came from one sample sequenced in a study of T cells in Graves' hyperthyroidism and ophthalmopathy. Researchers took RNA transcripts and amplified the TCR beta CDR3 regions from them. First-round RT-PCR of the TCR CDR3 relied on the HTBI primer set. TCRdb reprocessed the multiplex PCR reads with MiXCR, giving one entry per CDR3 protein. This sample carries 450,000 to 650,000 distinct CDR3 sequences, roughly 20% of them seen once, and the ten largest clones take 26%. The sample consisted of blood. The receptors originated from a man aged 18 to 30 with Graves' hyperthyroidism.

This clonotype showed up just a few times. J is TRBJ1-3 and V is TRBV20-1; possibly TRBD1 for D (6 bases). CDR1 and CDR2 (germline): DFQATT, SNEGSKA (reference sequence). With 6 bases removed from V and 2 bases from J, the gap between germline ends came to 14 bases. The CDR3 consists of 14 residues. The CDR3 reads CSAQLGTTGNTIYF. DNA of the CDR3: TGCAGTGCCCAACTAGGGACAACTGGAAACACCATATATTTT.

This clonotype was found many times. The chain joins TRBV9 to TRBJ2-5; no reliable D call. The V gene's germline CDR1 is SGDLS and CDR2 YYNGEE. V shed 3 bases and J shed 2 bases, with 11 bases lying between them. The CDR3 is 14 amino acids. CDR3 loop: CASSDNSEQETQYF. The CDR3, as DNA: TGTGCCAGCAGCGACAACAGCGAACAAGAGACCCAGTACTTC.

This clonotype has a count of ten or more. The V call is TRBV28, the J call TRBJ2-7; TRBD2 agrees at 8 bases. The ends lost 4 bases at V and 4 bases at J; junction bases unmatched: 9. Germline assignment: CDR1 MDHEN and CDR2 SYDVKM. The CDR3 covers 15 residues. In nucleotides, the CDR3 is TGTGCCAGCAGTTCCAAGCGGGGGCCTTATTACGAGCAGTACTTC. Protein: CASSSKRGPYYEQYF.

This clonotype was seen at least ten times. V is TRBV28 and J is TRBJ2-5; D uncertain. With 5 bases removed from V and 1 base from J, the gap between germline ends came to 11 bases. Looked up from germline, CDR1 is MDHEN and CDR2 is SYDVKM. The CDR3 runs 14 residues. CDR3 DNA sequence: TGTGCCAGCAGTCCCCGGGTGGCCCAAGAGACCCAGTACTTC. This sequence encodes CASSPRVAQETQYF.

This clonotype occurred many times. The CDR3 nucleotides are TGTGCCAGCACCCTCGGACTGAGCACTGAAGCTTTCTTT. Its protein product is CASTLGLSTEAFF. This chain connects TRBV28 to TRBJ1-1; D gene ambiguous. Germline CDR1 reads MDHEN; CDR2 reads SYDVKM. The CDR3 length is 13 residues. V gave up 7 bases and J gave up 4 bases, with 13 bases separating them.

The V and J genes are TRBV29-1 and TRBJ2-5; 11 positions match TRBD2. The CDR3 is 16 residues long. V gave up 7 bases and J gave up 2 bases; unmatched junction bases: 12. Germline lookup yields CDR1 SQVTM and CDR2 ANQGSEA. The CDR3 nucleotides read TGCAGCGCTCTAACTAGCGGGAGAGGAGGGCAAGAGACCCAGTACTTC. Its translation: CSALTSGRGGQETQYF.

This clonotype has a count of ten or more. At one end, the junction sequence differs from germline, possibly due to a read error. The V call is TRBV6-5, the J call TRBJ2-5; D uncertain. Germline V gene lookup returns CDR1 MNHEY and CDR2 SVGAGI. CDR3 size: 16 residues. The chain's CDR3 is CASSYPIGLGKEAQYF. CDR3 DNA sequence: TGTGCCAGCAGTTACCCCATCGGGCTGGGAAAAGAGGCCCAGTACTTC.

Ten or more counts support this clonotype. The genes are TRBV12-3 or TRBV12-4 and TRBJ1-5, with D perhaps TRBD1 (5 bases). CDR3 length: 15 residues. Trimming removed 1 base from V and 3 bases from J, with 10 bases in between. The CDR3 region has the DNA TGTGCCAGCAGTTTAGGAGACAGATTCAATCAGCCCCAGCATTTT. Protein: CASSLGDRFNQPQHF.

The chain employs TRBV2 and TRBJ1-1; tentatively, D is TRBD1 (6 bases). The CDR3 runs 14 residues. Germline V CDR1 and CDR2: SNHLY, FYNNEI. V lost 5 bases and J 2 bases, leaving 12 bases between the germline ends. The CDR3, as DNA: TGTGCCAGCAGTCTTCAGGGGATTAACACTGAAGCTTTCTTT. Its translation is CASSLQGINTEAFF.

This clonotype appeared many times. The chain links TRBV6-4 to TRBJ2-3; D perhaps matches TRBD1 (5 bases). CDR3 length: 15 amino acids. Trimming took 5 bases from V and 1 from J, leaving 13 bases between them. CDR1 MRHNA and CDR2 SNTAGT come from the germline V gene. The CDR3 DNA sequence: TGTGCCAGCAGTCCGACAGTAAAACGCACAGATACGCAGTATTTT. Translated, it gives CASSPTVKRTDTQYF.